These T cell receptor beta chains were read from a single sample in a study of shared clonotypes between healthy human individuals. Libraries were prepared by immunoSEQ multiplex PCR; TCRdb keeps only in-frame clonotypes and omits some of them. The data hold approximately 2,200,000 clones, with 93% observed a single time. The material sequenced was naive CD8+ T cells from PBMCs. These receptors were taken from a man younger than 30 in good health. Some clones in this sample may be carry-over from other donors' samples. CDR3s include the opening cysteine and the closing phenylalanine or tryptophan. D genes are given only for firm matches. Size is omitted from some rows. Given values are once, few, many or a class for expanded clones.

j_call v_call clone_size d_call cdr3_aa cdr3_nt
TRBJ2-7 TRBV29-1 few TRBD2 CSVSSGSAYEQYF TGCAGCGTATCTAGCGGGAGCGCCTACGAGCAGTACTTC
TRBJ2-7 TRBV4-3 - - CASSQDLLGRSYEQYF TGCGCCAGCAGCCAAGATCTCTTGGGGCGGAGCTACGAGCAGTACTTC
TRBJ2-4 TRBV28 - - CASSAAGELAKNIQYF TGTGCCAGCAGTGCCGCCGGGGAGCTAGCCAAAAACATTCAGTACTTC
TRBJ2-1 TRBV6-5 - - CASSVRVGNEQFF TGTGCCAGCAGCGTGCGGGTAGGCAATGAGCAGTTCTTC
TRBJ2-1 TRBV19 - - CASSMKTLTPNEQFF TGTGCCAGTAGTATGAAGACCCTAACCCCCAATGAGCAGTTCTTC
TRBJ2-2 TRBV5-6 once - CASSEGTGTLGTGELFF TGTGCCAGCAGCGAGGGGACTGGGACCCTGGGCACCGGGGAGCTGTTTTTT
TRBJ1-5 TRBV6-1 once TRBD1 CASSEARGTGNYQPQHF TGTGCCAGCAGTGAAGCGAGGGGGACAGGGAATTATCAGCCCCAGCATTTT
TRBJ2-1 TRBV27 - - CASSLRHRTYNEQFF TGTGCCAGCAGTTTAAGGCACAGAACCTACAATGAGCAGTTCTTC
TRBJ2-1 TRBV5-1 - TRBD2 CASSFLLAESSYNEQFF TGCGCCAGCAGCTTTCTTCTAGCGGAGAGCTCCTACAATGAGCAGTTCTTC
TRBJ1-2 TRBV27 - - CASSPLGGSYGYTF TGTGCCAGCAGCCCTCTCGGGGGCAGCTATGGCTACACCTTC
TRBJ2-7 TRBV18 - TRBD1 CASSPRDRGSYEQYF TGTGCCAGCTCACCTCGAGACAGGGGGTCCTACGAGCAGTACTTC
TRBJ1-2 TRBV6-1 - TRBD1 CASSELDRVGYTF TGTGCCAGCAGTGAACTGGACAGGGTTGGCTACACCTTC
TRBJ2-5 TRBV7-9 - - CASSGWGIDTEKETQYF TGTGCCAGCAGCGGATGGGGGATTGACACAGAGAAAGAGACCCAGTACTTC
TRBJ2-7 TRBV5-1 - - CASSPGSGNYEQYF TGCGCCAGCAGCCCCGGGTCGGGCAACTACGAGCAGTACTTC
TRBJ2-3 TRBV6-5 - TRBD2 CASSYQRDPGRVGLYF TGTGCCAGCAGTTACCAGCGGGACCCCGGCCGGGTGGGACTGTATTTT
TRBJ2-1 TRBV7-9 - - CASSLVGTDNEQFF TGTGCCAGCAGCTTAGTGGGGACCGACAATGAGCAGTTCTTC
TRBJ2-3 TRBV4-1 - - CASSQDLRLASTDTQYF TGCGCCAGCAGCCAAGATCTTAGGCTAGCGAGCACAGATACGCAGTATTTT
TRBJ1-4 TRBV19 - - CASSASIEKLFF TGTGCCAGTAGTGCCTCAATAGAAAAACTGTTTTTT
TRBJ2-5 TRBV30 - - CAWRPPPSALNF TGTGCCTGGAGACCCCCCCCTAGCGCCCTGAACTTC
TRBJ2-1 TRBV6-1 once - CASSGGIFYNEQFF TGTGCCAGCAGTGGAGGGATCTTCTACAATGAGCAGTTCTTC
TRBJ2-7 TRBV29-1 once - CSVVAGPNTYEQYF TGCAGCGTTGTGGCAGGACCGAATACTTACGAGCAGTACTTC
TRBJ1-1 TRBV10-3 - - CAISESGGVTEAFF TGTGCCATCAGTGAGTCGGGAGGGGTCACTGAAGCTTTCTTT
TRBJ1-1 TRBV11-2 - - CASSFPLVRTANTEAFF TGTGCCAGCAGCTTCCCTCTCGTTCGTACGGCGAACACTGAAGCTTTCTTT
TRBJ2-1 TRBV9 - - CASSEGGGTNNEQFF TGTGCCAGCAGCGAGGGGGGAGGAACAAACAATGAGCAGTTCTTC
TRBJ1-5 TRBV4-2 - TRBD1 CASSQDLRDRGRNQPQHF TGTGCCAGCAGCCAAGATTTAAGAGACAGGGGGCGAAATCAGCCCCAGCATTTT
TRBJ2-7 TRBV6-5 - TRBD1 CASSRDRDRPYEQYF TGTGCCAGCAGTCGCGACCGGGACAGACCTTACGAGCAGTACTTC
TRBJ2-7 TRBV25-1 - - CATGSAYEQYF TGTGCCACCGGGAGCGCCTACGAGCAGTACTTC
TRBJ2-3 TRBV19 - TRBD2 CASSISYWASGSLADTQYF TGTGCCAGTAGTATATCTTATTGGGCTAGCGGGAGTTTGGCGGATACGCAGTATTTT
TRBJ2-5 TRBV27 - TRBD2 CASSLLGGGETQYF TGTGCCAGCAGCTTACTTGGGGGAGGGGAGACCCAGTACTTC
TRBJ2-7 TRBV4-2 - - CASSQPSSYEQYF TGTGCCAGCAGCCAACCTAGCAGCTACGAGCAGTACTTC
TRBJ2-3 TRBV10-3 - - CAIWLGLSTDTQYF TGTGCCATCTGGTTAGGACTTAGCACAGATACGCAGTATTTT
TRBJ2-2 TRBV19 - - CASRSPGPNTGELFF TGTGCCAGTAGGAGCCCGGGACCGAACACCGGGGAGCTGTTTTTT
TRBJ2-7 TRBV4-1 - - CASSQVASYEQYF TGCGCCAGCAGCCAGGTCGCCTCCTACGAGCAGTACTTC